Reported below is one T cell receptor (beta chain). Per germline, CDR1 MNHNS and CDR2 SASEGT. The ends were cut back, 2 bases at V and 7 bases at J, with 9 bases in the middle. CDR3 length: 13 residues. Profiled with immunoSEQ multiplex PCR; TCRdb holds only in-frame clones, not every one. In the table there are roughly 170,000 clones, 85% to 90% of which are singletons. The sample belongs to a study of blood T cell repertoires in COVID-19. The V gene is TRBV6-1, the J gene TRBJ2-1, with unresolved D. The clonotype was recovered from a woman aged 18-29 years who had recovered from COVID-19. The sequencing sample was made of peripheral blood. The CDR3 region has the DNA TGTGCCAGCAGTGAAACACCCGGGAATGAGCAGTTCTTC. Its protein is CASSETPGNEQFF.